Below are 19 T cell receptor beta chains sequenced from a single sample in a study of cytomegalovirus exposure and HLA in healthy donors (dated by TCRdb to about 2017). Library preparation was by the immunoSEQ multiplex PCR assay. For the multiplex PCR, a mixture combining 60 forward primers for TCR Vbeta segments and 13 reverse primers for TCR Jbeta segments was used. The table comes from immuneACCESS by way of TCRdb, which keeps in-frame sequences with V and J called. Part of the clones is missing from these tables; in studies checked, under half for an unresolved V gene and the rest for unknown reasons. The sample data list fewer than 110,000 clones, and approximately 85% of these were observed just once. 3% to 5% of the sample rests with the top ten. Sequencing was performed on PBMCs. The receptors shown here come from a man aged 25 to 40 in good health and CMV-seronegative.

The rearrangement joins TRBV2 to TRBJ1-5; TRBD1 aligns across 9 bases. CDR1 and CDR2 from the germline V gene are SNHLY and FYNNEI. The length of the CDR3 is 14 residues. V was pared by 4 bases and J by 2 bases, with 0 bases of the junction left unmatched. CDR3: CASSGTGGNQPQHF. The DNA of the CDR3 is TGTGCCAGCAGTGGGACAGGGGGCAATCAGCCCCAGCATTTT.

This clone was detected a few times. CDR3 DNA: TGCGCCAGCAGCCAAACGCAGGCTAACTATGGCTACACCTTC. It translates to CASSQTQANYGYTF. V usage is TRBV4-3 and J usage is TRBJ1-2; D is unresolved. The V gene's germline CDR1 is LGHNA and CDR2 YSLEER. The ends were cut back, 2 bases at V and 0 bases at J, with 7 bases in the middle. The CDR3 covers 14 residues.

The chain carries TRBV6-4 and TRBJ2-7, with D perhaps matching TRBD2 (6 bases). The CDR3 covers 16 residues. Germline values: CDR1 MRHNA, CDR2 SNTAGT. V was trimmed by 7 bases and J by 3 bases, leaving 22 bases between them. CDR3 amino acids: CASKYGTVTSYYEQYF. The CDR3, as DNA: TGTGCCAGCAAGTACGGAACGGTAACTAGCTACTACGAGCAGTACTTC.

The CDR3, as DNA: TGCAGCGTTGGTTGGGGGGGGAACACAGATACGCAGTATTTT. Encoded protein: CSVGWGGNTDTQYF. This rearrangement joins TRBV29-1 to TRBJ2-3; 7 bases line up with TRBD2. J gave up 2 bases and V 4 bases, and 6 bases lay outside the gene matches. Germline loops: CDR1 SQVTM, CDR2 ANQGSEA. The CDR3 consists of 14 residues.

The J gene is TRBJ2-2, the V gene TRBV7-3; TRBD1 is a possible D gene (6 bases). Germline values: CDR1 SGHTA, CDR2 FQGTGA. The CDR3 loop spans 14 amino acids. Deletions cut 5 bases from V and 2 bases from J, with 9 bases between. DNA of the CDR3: TGTGCCAGCAGCCGACAGGCTAACACCGGGGAGCTGTTTTTT. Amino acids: CASSRQANTGELFF.

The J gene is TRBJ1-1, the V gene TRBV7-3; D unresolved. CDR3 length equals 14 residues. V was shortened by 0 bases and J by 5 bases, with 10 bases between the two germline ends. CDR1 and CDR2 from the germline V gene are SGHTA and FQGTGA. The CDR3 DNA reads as TGTGCCAGCAGCTTAACGGGTTCGGGAACTGAAGCTTTCTTT. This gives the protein CASSLTGSGTEAFF.

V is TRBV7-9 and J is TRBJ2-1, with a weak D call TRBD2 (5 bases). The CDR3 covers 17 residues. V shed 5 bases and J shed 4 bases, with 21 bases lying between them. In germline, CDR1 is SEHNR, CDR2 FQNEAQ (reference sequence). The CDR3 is CASSLARTRVGYNEQFF. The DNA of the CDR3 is TGTGCCAGCAGCCTGGCTAGGACTCGGGTAGGGTACAATGAGCAGTTCTTC.

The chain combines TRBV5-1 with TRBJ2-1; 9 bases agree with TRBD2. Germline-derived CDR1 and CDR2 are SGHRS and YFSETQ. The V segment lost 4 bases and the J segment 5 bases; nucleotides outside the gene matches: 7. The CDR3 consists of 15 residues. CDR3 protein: CASSLSGRGHNEQFF. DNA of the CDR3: TGCGCCAGCAGCCTTAGCGGGAGAGGTCACAATGAGCAGTTCTTC. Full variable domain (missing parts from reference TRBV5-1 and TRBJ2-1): KAGVTQTPRYLIKTRGQQVTLSCSPISGHRSVSWYQQTPGQGLQFLFEYFSETQRNKGNFPGRFSGRQFSNSRSEMNVSTLELGDSALYLCASSLSGRGHNEQFFGPGTRLTVL.

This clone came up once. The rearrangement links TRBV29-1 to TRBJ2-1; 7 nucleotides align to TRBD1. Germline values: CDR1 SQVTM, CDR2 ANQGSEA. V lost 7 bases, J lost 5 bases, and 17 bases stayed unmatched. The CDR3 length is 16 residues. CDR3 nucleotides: TGCAGCGCCAGTGGGGGCGTGACAGGGCGGGACAATGAGCAGTTCTTC. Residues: CSASGGVTGRDNEQFF.

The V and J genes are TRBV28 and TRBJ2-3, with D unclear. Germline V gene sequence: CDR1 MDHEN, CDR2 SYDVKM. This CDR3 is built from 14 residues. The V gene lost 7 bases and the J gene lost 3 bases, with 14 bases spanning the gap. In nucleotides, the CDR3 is TGTGCCAGCACGATCTCCCTGCGGACAGATACGCAGTATTTT. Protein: CASTISLRTDTQYF.

CDR3 DNA: TGTGCCTGGAGGAACAGGGCTAGCACAGATACGCAGTATTTT. This codes for CAWRNRASTDTQYF. The gene calls are TRBV30 and TRBJ2-3, with D possibly matching TRBD1 (6 bases). The CDR3 sequence is 14 residues long. Germline V CDR1 and CDR2: GTSNPN, SVGIG (reference sequence). Trimming cost V 3 bases and J 0 bases, with 10 bases left between them.

The DNA for the CDR3 is TGTGCCAGCAGTGCCGGTGAAAAACTGTTTTTT. It translates to CASSAGEKLFF. This chain uses TRBV6-1 with TRBJ1-4; no reliable D call. Trimming took 4 bases from V and 7 from J, leaving 4 bases between them. From germline, CDR1 is MNHNS and CDR2 SASEGT. This CDR3 spans 11 amino acids.

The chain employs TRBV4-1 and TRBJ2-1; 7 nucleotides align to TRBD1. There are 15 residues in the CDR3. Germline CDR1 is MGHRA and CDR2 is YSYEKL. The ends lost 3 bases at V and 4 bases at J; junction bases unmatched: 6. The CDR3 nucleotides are TGCGCCAGCAGCCAGGGACAGACGAGGTACAATGAGCAGTTCTTC. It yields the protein CASSQGQTRYNEQFF.

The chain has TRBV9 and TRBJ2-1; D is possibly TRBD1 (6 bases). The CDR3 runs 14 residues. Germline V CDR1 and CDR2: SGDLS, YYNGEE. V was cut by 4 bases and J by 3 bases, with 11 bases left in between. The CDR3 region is CASSPRTVYNEQFF. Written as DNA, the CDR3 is TGTGCCAGCAGCCCTCGGACAGTCTACAATGAGCAGTTCTTC.

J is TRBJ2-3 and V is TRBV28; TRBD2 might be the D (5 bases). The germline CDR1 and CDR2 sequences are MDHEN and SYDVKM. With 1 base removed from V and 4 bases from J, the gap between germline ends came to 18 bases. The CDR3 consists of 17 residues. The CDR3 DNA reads TGTGCCAGCAGTTTATACCAGAACGGACTTCTATCAGATACGCAGTATTTT. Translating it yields CASSLYQNGLLSDTQYF. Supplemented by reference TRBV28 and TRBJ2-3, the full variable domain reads DVKVTQSSRYLVKRTGEKVFLECVQDMDHENMFWYRQDPGLGLRLIYFSYDVKMKEKGDIPEGYSVSREKKERFSLILESASTNQTSMYLCASSLYQNGLLSDTQYFGPGTRLTVL.

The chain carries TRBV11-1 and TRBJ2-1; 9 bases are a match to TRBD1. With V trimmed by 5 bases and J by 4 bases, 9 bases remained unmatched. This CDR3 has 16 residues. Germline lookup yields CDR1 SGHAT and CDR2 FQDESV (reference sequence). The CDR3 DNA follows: TGTGCCAGCAGCCCTACCGGGACAGGGAATTACAATGAGCAGTTCTTC. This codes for CASSPTGTGNYNEQFF.

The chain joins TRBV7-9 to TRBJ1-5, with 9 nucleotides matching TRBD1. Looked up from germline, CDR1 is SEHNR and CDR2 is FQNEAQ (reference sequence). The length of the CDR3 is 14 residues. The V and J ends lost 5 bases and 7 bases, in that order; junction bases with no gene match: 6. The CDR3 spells CASSKGQGRQPQHF. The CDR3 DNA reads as TGTGCCAGCAGCAAGGGACAGGGCCGACAGCCCCAGCATTTT.

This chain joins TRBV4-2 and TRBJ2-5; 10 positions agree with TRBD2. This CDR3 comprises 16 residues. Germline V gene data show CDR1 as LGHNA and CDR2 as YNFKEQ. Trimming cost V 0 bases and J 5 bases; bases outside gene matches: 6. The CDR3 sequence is CASSQEGGSGRETQYF. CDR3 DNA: TGTGCCAGCAGCCAAGAGGGTGGTAGCGGGAGGGAGACCCAGTACTTC.

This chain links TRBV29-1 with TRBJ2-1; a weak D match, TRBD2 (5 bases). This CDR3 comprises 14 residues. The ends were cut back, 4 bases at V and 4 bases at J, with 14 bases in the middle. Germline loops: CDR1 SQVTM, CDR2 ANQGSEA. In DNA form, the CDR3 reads TGCAGCGTTGGGGTGGAAACTAGTTACAATGAGCAGTTCTTC. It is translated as CSVGVETSYNEQFF.